This TCR beta chain originates from a study of blood T cell repertoires in COVID-19. On the study more broadly: PBMCs, B-cell-depleted T cells, or T cells provided the cDNA or gDNA that made up the material.

Original data processing: The authors estimated nucleated cell counts from reference gene primer amplification. Only in-frame clones appear in the TCRdb table, and some are missing; sequencing was by immunoSEQ multiplex PCR. V and J calls and clone size are those listed in that table; D and trimming were worked out from the DNA. Of approximately 38,000 clones listed, about 91% are singletons. The origin of this receptor is a woman aged 70-85 years with active COVID-19. Sequencing was done on a sample of peripheral blood.

The CDR3 bases are TGTGCCAGCAGCTTAGAACCCCGGGGGGGCACTGAAGCTTTCTTT. This sequence encodes CASSLEPRGGTEAFF. This chain joins TRBV11-2 and TRBJ1-1; D may be TRBD1 (5 bases). Germline CDR1 and CDR2: SGHAT and FQNNGV. There are 15 residues in the CDR3. V shed 0 bases and J shed 4 bases, with 12 bases lying between them.